This TCR beta chain was identified in a study of control samples from healthy donors and cancer patients. Measured with immunoSEQ multiplex PCR; TCRdb has only the in-frame clones, and not every one. The sample consists of 150,000 to 160,000 clones, around 96% of them appearing once. The CDR3 loop spans 16 amino acids. CDR1 and CDR2 from the germline V gene are SEHNR and FQNEAQ (reference sequence). V trimming: 5 bases; J trimming: 4 bases; junction bases outside the gene matches: 10. The chain employs TRBV7-9 and TRBJ2-1; 8 nucleotides agree with TRBD1. The sequenced sample consisted of blood. This clonotype was obtained from a man aged 35 to 55 in good health. The CDR3 protein is CASSPGQGARYNEQFF. CDR3 DNA: TGTGCCAGCAGCCCGGGGCAGGGGGCGCGTTACAATGAGCAGTTCTTC.